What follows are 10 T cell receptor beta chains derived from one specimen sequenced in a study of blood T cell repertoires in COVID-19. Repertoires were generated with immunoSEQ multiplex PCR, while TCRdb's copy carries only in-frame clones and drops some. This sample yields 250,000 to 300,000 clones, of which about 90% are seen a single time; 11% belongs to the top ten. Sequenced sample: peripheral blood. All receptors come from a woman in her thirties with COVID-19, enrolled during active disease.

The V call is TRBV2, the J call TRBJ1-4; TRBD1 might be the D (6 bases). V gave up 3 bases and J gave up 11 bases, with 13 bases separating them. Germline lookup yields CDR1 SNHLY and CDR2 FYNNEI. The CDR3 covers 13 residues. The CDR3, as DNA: TGTGCCAGCAGTGAGGCGGGGGCCCCCAAACTGTTTTTT. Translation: CASSEAGAPKLFF.

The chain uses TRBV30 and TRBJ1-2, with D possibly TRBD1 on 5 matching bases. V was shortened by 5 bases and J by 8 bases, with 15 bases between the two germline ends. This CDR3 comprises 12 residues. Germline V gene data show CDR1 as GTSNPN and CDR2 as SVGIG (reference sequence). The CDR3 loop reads CAWGEQGHGYTF. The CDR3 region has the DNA TGTGCCTGGGGAGAGCAGGGCCACGGCTACACCTTC.

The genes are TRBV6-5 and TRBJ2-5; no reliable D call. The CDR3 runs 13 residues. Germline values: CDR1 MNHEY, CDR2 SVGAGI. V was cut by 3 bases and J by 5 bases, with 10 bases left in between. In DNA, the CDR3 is TGTGCCAGCAGTTATAGTTACCGTGAGACCCAGTACTTC. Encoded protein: CASSYSYRETQYF.

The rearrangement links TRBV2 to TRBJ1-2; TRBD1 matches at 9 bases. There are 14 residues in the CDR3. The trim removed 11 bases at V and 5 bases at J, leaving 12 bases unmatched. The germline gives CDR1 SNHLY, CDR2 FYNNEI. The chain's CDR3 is CARGTGISSYGYTF. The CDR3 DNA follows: TGTGCCCGCGGGACAGGGATATCATCATATGGCTACACCTTC.

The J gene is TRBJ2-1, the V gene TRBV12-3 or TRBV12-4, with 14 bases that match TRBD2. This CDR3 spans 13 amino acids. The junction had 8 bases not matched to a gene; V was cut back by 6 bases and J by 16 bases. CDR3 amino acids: CASSPGLAGDAFF. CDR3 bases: TGTGCCAGCAGCCCGGGACTAGCGGGAGACGCCTTCTTC.

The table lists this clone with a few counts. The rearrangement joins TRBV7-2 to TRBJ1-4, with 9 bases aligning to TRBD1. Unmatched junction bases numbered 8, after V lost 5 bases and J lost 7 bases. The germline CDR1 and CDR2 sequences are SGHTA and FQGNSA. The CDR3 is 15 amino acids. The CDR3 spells CASSPQGQGGEKLFF. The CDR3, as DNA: TGTGCCAGCAGCCCTCAGGGACAGGGTGGTGAAAAACTGTTTTTT.

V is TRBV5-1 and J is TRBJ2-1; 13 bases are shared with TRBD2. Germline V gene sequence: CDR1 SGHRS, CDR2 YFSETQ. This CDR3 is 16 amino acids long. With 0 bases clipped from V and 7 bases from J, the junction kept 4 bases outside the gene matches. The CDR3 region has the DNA TGCGCCAGCAGCTTGGAAGGGACTAGCGGGATTAATGAGCAGTTCTTC. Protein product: CASSLEGTSGINEQFF.

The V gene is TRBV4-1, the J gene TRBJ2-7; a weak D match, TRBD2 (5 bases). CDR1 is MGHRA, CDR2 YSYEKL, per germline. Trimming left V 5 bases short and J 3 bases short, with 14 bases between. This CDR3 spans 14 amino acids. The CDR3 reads CASSGSGFGYEQYF. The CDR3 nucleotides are TGCGCCAGCAGCGGGTCGGGGTTTGGCTACGAGCAGTACTTC.

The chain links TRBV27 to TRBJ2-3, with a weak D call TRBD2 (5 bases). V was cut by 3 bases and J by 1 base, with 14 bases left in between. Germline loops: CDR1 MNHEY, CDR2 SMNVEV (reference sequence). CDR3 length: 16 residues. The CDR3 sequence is CASSLGQRFRTDTQYF. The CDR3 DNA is TGTGCCAGCAGTTTGGGTCAGCGGTTCCGCACAGATACGCAGTATTTT.

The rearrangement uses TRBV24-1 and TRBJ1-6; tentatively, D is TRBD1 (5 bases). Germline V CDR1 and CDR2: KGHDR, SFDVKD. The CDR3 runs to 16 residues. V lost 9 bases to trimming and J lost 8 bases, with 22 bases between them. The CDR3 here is CATPYRAGGIDSPLHF. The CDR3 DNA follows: TGTGCCACCCCGTATAGGGCCGGGGGTATTGATTCACCCCTCCACTTT.